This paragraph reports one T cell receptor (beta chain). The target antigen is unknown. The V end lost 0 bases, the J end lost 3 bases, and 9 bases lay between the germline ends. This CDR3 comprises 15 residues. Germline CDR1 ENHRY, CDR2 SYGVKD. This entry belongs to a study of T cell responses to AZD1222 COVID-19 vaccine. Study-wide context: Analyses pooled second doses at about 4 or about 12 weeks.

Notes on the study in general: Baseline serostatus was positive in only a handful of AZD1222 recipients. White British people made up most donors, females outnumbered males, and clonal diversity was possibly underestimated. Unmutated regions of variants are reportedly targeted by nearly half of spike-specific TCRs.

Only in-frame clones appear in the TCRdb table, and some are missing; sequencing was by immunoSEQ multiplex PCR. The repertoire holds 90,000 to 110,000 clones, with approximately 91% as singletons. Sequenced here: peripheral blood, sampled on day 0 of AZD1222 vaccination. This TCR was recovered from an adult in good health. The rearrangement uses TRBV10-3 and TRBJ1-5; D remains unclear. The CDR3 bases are TGTGCCATCAGTGAGTCTGACCGATCCAATCAGCCCCAGCATTTT. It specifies CAISESDRSNQPQHF.